The 21 T cell receptor beta chains listed next were all sequenced from one sample in a study of shared clonotypes between healthy human individuals. Data came from immunoSEQ multiplex PCR; TCRdb stores just in-frame clones and leaves some out. The table lists fewer than 600,000 clones, roughly 78% of them singletons, with 10% to 15% in the top ten. Sequenced material: PBMCs. The origin of the receptors is a woman aged 40 to 50 in good health. Some clones in this sample may be carry-over from other donors' samples.

This chain connects TRBV5-6 to TRBJ2-7, with D possibly TRBD1 on 6 matching bases. This CDR3 is built from 15 residues. Germline lookup yields CDR1 SGHDT and CDR2 YYEEEE. Trimming took off 2 bases at V and 6 bases at J, with 18 bases between the two ends. CDR3 region: CASSFPSVGGSEQYF. The CDR3 bases are TGTGCCAGCAGCTTCCCCTCGGTTGGGGGCTCCGAGCAGTACTTC.

The chain employs TRBV28 and TRBJ2-5, with D maybe TRBD1 (6 bases). Germline CDR1 reads MDHEN; CDR2 reads SYDVKM. The CDR3 length is 15 residues. Trimming removed 2 bases at V and 4 bases at J, with 14 bases between. The CDR3, as DNA: TGTGCCAGCAGTTTAGTGGGGGCACGTCTAGAGACCCAGTACTTC. Translated: CASSLVGARLETQYF.

This clone was recorded only once. The J gene is TRBJ1-1, the V gene TRBV15, with D possibly TRBD1 on 5 matching bases. V shed 1 base and J shed 6 bases, with 9 bases lying between them. The CDR3 covers 13 residues. Germline CDR1 and CDR2: LNHNV and YYDKDF (reference sequence). In nucleotides, the CDR3 is TGTGCCACCAGCAGAGCAGGGTGGGCTGAAGCTTTCTTT. It encodes CATSRAGWAEAFF.

The gene calls are TRBV27 and TRBJ2-2, with 10 bases matching TRBD2. V lost 4 bases, J lost 3 bases, and 17 bases stayed unmatched. The CDR3 runs 20 residues. Germline CDR1 and CDR2: MNHEY and SMNVEV (reference sequence). CDR3 nucleotides: TGTGCCAGCAGTTCCCAACGGACTAGCGGTACCTCCGGGGACACCGGGGAGCTGTTTTTT. As protein: CASSSQRTSGTSGDTGELFF.

The chain combines TRBV27 with TRBJ2-7, with 8 nucleotides matching TRBD2. V shed 5 bases and J 4 bases; nucleotides not matched to a gene: 13. CDR3 size: 16 residues. The germline gives CDR1 MNHEY, CDR2 SMNVEV (reference sequence). For the CDR3, the DNA is TGTGCCAGCAGTCCAGACCCCGGGACTAGTCGGTACGAGCAGTACTTC. Amino acid sequence: CASSPDPGTSRYEQYF.

The chain uses TRBV4-2 and TRBJ2-3, with 9 bases matching TRBD2. Germline V gene data show CDR1 as LGHNA and CDR2 as YNFKEQ. The CDR3 contains 16 residues. Trimming cost V 0 bases and J 6 bases; bases outside gene matches: 7. The CDR3 protein is CASSQDSAGGLDTQYF. DNA of the CDR3: TGTGCCAGCAGCCAAGACAGCGCGGGAGGGTTGGATACGCAGTATTTT.

There are a few counts of this clone. The chain links TRBV4-3 to TRBJ2-1, with 11 bases aligning to TRBD2. J lost 6 bases, V lost 0 bases, and 4 bases had no gene match. This CDR3 is 16 amino acids long. Germline CDR1 and CDR2: LGHNA and YSLEER. The CDR3 loop reads CASSQELAGAPNEQFF. CDR3 sequence (DNA): TGCGCCAGCAGCCAAGAACTAGCGGGAGCTCCCAATGAGCAGTTCTTC.

The gene calls are TRBV28 and TRBJ2-1, with TRBD2 identical over 13 bases. V lost 6 bases and J lost 7; bases outside the gene matches: 3. The CDR3 is 14 residues long. Looked up from germline, CDR1 is MDHEN and CDR2 is SYDVKM. CDR3 loop: CASRGTSGINEQFF. CDR3 DNA sequence: TGTGCCAGCAGGGGGACTAGCGGGATTAATGAGCAGTTCTTC. Using reference TRBV28 and TRBJ2-1 for the parts outside the CDR3, the full variable domain is DVKVTQSSRYLVKRTGEKVFLECVQDMDHENMFWYRQDPGLGLRLIYFSYDVKMKEKGDIPEGYSVSREKKERFSLILESASTNQTSMYLCASRGTSGINEQFFGPGTRLTVL.

The V and J genes are TRBV28 and TRBJ2-1, with 9 nucleotides matching TRBD1. J lost 4 bases, V lost 4 bases, and 11 bases had no gene match. The CDR3 extends over 17 amino acids. In germline, CDR1 is MDHEN, CDR2 SYDVKM. The CDR3 bases are TGTGCCAGCAGTTCATCCGGGACAGGGAGGGGTTACAATGAGCAGTTCTTC. It is translated as CASSSSGTGRGYNEQFF.

This sequence joins TRBV4-1 and TRBJ1-5, with D hard to call. The CDR3 consists of 15 residues. The germline gives CDR1 MGHRA, CDR2 YSYEKL. Trimming took 1 base from V and 5 from J, leaving 12 bases between them. The CDR3 protein is CASSQGGDGYQPQHF. The CDR3 DNA is TGCGCCAGCAGCCAAGGAGGTGACGGATATCAGCCCCAGCATTTT.

The rearrangement links TRBV7-9 to TRBJ2-3, with 10 bases fitting TRBD2. The CDR3 runs to 16 residues. CDR1 SEHNR and CDR2 FQNEAQ come from the germline V gene (reference sequence). The V gene end was trimmed by 5 bases and the J gene end by 5 bases; junction bases not matched to a gene: 10. CDR3 amino acids: CASSTGLAGVIDTQYF. CDR3 in DNA: TGTGCCAGCAGCACCGGCCTAGCGGGAGTTATAGATACGCAGTATTTT.

This clone was observed a single time. The rearrangement uses TRBV4-1 and TRBJ2-7; a possible D gene is TRBD2 (5 bases). CDR1 and CDR2 (germline): MGHRA, YSYEKL. Trimming removed 2 bases at V and 7 bases at J, with 9 bases between. The CDR3 spans 12 residues. CDR3 DNA: TGCGCCAGCAGCCAAATCGGAGGTGAGCAGTACTTC. Encoded protein: CASSQIGGEQYF.

On this clone: Germline and junction disagree at one end, which may indicate a read error. This sequence joins TRBV6-6 and TRBJ2-7; D unresolved. Germline loops: CDR1 MNHNY, CDR2 SVGAGI (reference sequence). The CDR3 loop spans 9 amino acids. The CDR3 nucleotides read TGTGCCAGCGGTTACGAGCAGTACTTC. Protein sequence: CASGYEQYF.

The chain recombines TRBV2 with TRBJ2-5; 9 nucleotides match TRBD1. Unmatched junction bases numbered 4, after V lost 5 bases and J lost 3 bases. Germline V gene data show CDR1 as SNHLY and CDR2 as FYNNEI. The CDR3 spans 14 residues. The CDR3 is CASSYGTGKETQYF. The DNA for the CDR3 is TGTGCCAGCAGTTACGGGACAGGGAAAGAGACCCAGTACTTC.

The chain joins TRBV28 to TRBJ1-5; D may be TRBD1 (5 bases). The germline V gene has CDR1 MDHEN and CDR2 SYDVKM. The ends were cut back, 6 bases at V and 4 bases at J, with 13 bases in the middle. The CDR3 consists of 14 residues. The CDR3 is CASSKVWGNQPQHF. In DNA, the CDR3 is TGTGCCAGCAGCAAAGTTTGGGGGAATCAGCCCCAGCATTTT.

The chain joins TRBV4-1 to TRBJ2-5; TRBD2 might be the D (5 bases). The DNA end lines up better with TRBJ2-7; the J call may be wrong. The germline gives CDR1 MGHRA, CDR2 YSYEKL. The CDR3 covers 13 residues. The CDR3 region has the DNA TGCGCCAGCAGCCAGCGGGTGGGCCACGAGCAGTACTTC. Protein: CASSQRVGHEQYF.

The table lists this clone with many counts. CDR3 residues: CASSRRWDTEAFF. In nucleotides, the CDR3 is TGTGCCAGTAGTCGGAGGTGGGACACTGAAGCTTTCTTT. The gene calls are TRBV19 and TRBJ1-1, with unresolved D. The CDR3 runs 13 residues. Trimming took 5 bases from V and 3 from J, leaving 10 bases between them. From germline, CDR1 is LNHDA and CDR2 SQIVND (reference sequence). Drawing the rest from reference TRBV19 and TRBJ1-1, the complete variable domain is DGGITQSPKYLFRKEGQNVTLSCEQNLNHDAMYWYRQDPGQGLRLIYYSQIVNDFQKGDIAEGYSVSREKKESFPLTVTSAQKNPTAFYLCASSRRWDTEAFFGQGTRLTVV.

This chain connects TRBV2 to TRBJ2-1, with TRBD1 matching over 9 bases. J lost 5 bases, V lost 6 bases, and 5 bases had no gene match. Germline V CDR1 and CDR2: SNHLY, FYNNEI. The CDR3 sequence is 14 residues long. CDR3 in amino acids: CASSRDRADNEQFF. The CDR3 nucleotides read TGTGCCAGCAGCCGGGACAGGGCGGACAATGAGCAGTTCTTC.

The V and J genes are TRBV6-5 and TRBJ1-5, with 11 bases fitting TRBD1. The CDR3 totals 14 residues. Looked up from germline, CDR1 is MNHEY and CDR2 is SVGAGI. The junction had 5 bases not matched to a gene; V was cut back by 6 bases and J by 7 bases. The CDR3 protein is CASSQGQGEQPQHF. DNA for the CDR3: TGTGCCAGCAGCCAGGGACAGGGGGAACAGCCCCAGCATTTT.

A remark on this clone: A much larger clone differs from this one at a single base, so this may be a read error. This chain uses TRBV7-3 with TRBJ2-2; D ambiguous. Deletions cut 4 bases from V and 6 bases from J, with 9 bases between. CDR3 length: 13 residues. Germline values: CDR1 SGHTA, CDR2 FQGTGA. CDR3 in DNA: TGTGCCAGCAGCTCAGACTTTGCCGGGGAGCTGTTTTTT. Translation: CASSSDFAGELFF.

This clone appeared a single time. The chain carries TRBV6-1 and TRBJ2-7; 8 positions match TRBD1. The CDR3 runs to 14 residues. V lost 5 bases to trimming and J lost 1 base; unmatched junction nucleotides: 4. CDR1 and CDR2 from the germline V gene are MNHNS and SASEGT. CDR3 coding DNA: TGTGCCAGCAGTCGGGACAGGTCTTCCTACGAGCAGTACTTC. It yields the protein CASSRDRSSYEQYF.